A single sample is the source of the 17 T cell receptor beta chains below, sequenced in a study of read filtering for tumor transcriptome and immune sequencing. The library was built from about 400 ng RNA with molecular barcoded adaptors for alpha/delta and beta/gamma chains. TCRdb redid the calling of the reads with MiXCR, one entry per CDR3 protein. The sample carries under 60,000 distinct CDR3 sequences, roughly 18% recorded once. The material sequenced was a population of CD138-negative cells sorted from bone marrow. The source is a donor aged 40 or over with multiple myeloma.

This clonotype has at least ten counts. CDR3 DNA sequence: TGCAGTGCTAGAGATAGGGTAGCGAACACCGGGGAGCTGTTTTTT. Translation gives CSARDRVANTGELFF. The rearrangement links TRBV20-1 to TRBJ2-2; D unclear. The CDR3 sequence is 15 residues long. From germline, CDR1 is DFQATT and CDR2 SNEGSKA (reference sequence). The ends were cut back, 0 bases at V and 0 bases at J, with 8 bases in the middle.

With regard to this clonotype: Mismatch with germline at one junction end may stem from a read error. The genes are TRBV12-3 or TRBV12-4 and TRBJ2-7; tentatively, D is TRBD1 or TRBD2 (5 bases each). This CDR3 has 14 residues. The CDR3 nucleotides read TGTGCCAGCAGCCTCGGGGAAGGGGATTACGAGCGGTACTTC. Translation: CASSLGEGDYERYF.

This clonotype was counted at least ten times. This chain connects TRBV9 to TRBJ2-1; D perhaps matches TRBD2 (6 bases). CDR3 size: 16 residues. Trimming took 0 bases from V and 4 from J, leaving 14 bases between them. In germline, CDR1 is SGDLS, CDR2 YYNGEE. The CDR3 DNA reads TGTGCCAGCAGCGTAGGTGGGACTCGGAGATACAATGAGCAGTTCTTC. Protein sequence: CASSVGGTRRYNEQFF.

This clonotype was seen ten or more times. The gene calls are TRBV19 and TRBJ1-5; D is unclear. The CDR3 consists of 14 residues. Between the trimmed V and J ends, which lost 6 bases and 0 bases, there was a span of 9 bases. The germline V gene encodes CDR1 LNHDA and CDR2 SQIVND (reference sequence). CDR3 sequence (DNA): TGTGCCAGTAGCACGACTTATAGCAATCAGCCCCAGCATTTT. This sequence encodes CASSTTYSNQPQHF.

This clonotype has only a few counts. The rearrangement joins TRBV6-5 to TRBJ2-2; weak D call: TRBD2 (6 bases). This CDR3 has 15 residues. V was trimmed by 6 bases and J by 5 bases, leaving 16 bases between them. Looked up from germline, CDR1 is MNHEY and CDR2 is SVGAGI. Written as DNA, the CDR3 is TGTGCCAGCAGGACCCTGGGGGAGGAGACCGGGGAGCTGTTTTTT. Its translation is CASRTLGEETGELFF.

Note on this clonotype: Just one base apart from a much larger clone, this may be a read error. The chain recombines TRBV12-3 or TRBV12-4 with TRBJ1-1; no clear D. CDR3 length: 15 amino acids. V was cut by 2 bases and J by 6 bases, with 16 bases left in between. As DNA, the CDR3 is TGTGCCAGCAGTTTATTCGCACGGCGCCCCGCTGAAGCTTTCTTT. Translating it yields CASSLFARRPAEAFF.

There are many counts of this clonotype. The DNA of the CDR3 is TGTGCCAGCAGCCGACCCTTAGGGCCCCAGTTCTTC. Translated: CASSRPLGPQFF. This chain connects TRBV7-9 to TRBJ2-1; D ambiguous. This CDR3 contains 12 residues. CDR1 is SEHNR and CDR2 is FQNEAQ in the germline V gene (reference sequence). V was pared by 5 bases and J by 13 bases, with 15 bases between.

This clonotype was counted a few times. The rearrangement joins TRBV29-1 to TRBJ2-7; 8 bases are a match to TRBD1. CDR1 is SQVTM and CDR2 is ANQGSEA in the germline V gene. The trim removed 7 bases at V and 1 base at J, leaving 3 bases unmatched. This CDR3 has 12 residues. CDR3 coding DNA: TGCAGCGGAGGACAGGGTTCCTACGAGCAGTACTTC. Protein sequence: CSGGQGSYEQYF.

The table lists this clonotype with a few counts. V gene TRBV30 combines with J gene TRBJ1-2; the D is unclear. Germline CDR1 GTSNPN, CDR2 SVGIG (reference sequence). Deletions cut 2 bases from V and 1 base from J, with 5 bases between. CDR3 size: 12 residues. The CDR3 nucleotides read TGTGCCTGGAGTCCGAGTAACTATGGCTACACCTTC. It yields the protein CAWSPSNYGYTF.

This clonotype occurred many times. The chain joins TRBV7-9 to TRBJ1-1; D remains unclear. The V and J ends lost 5 bases and 5 bases respectively, with 21 bases between them. The CDR3 extends over 16 amino acids. Germline loops: CDR1 SEHNR, CDR2 FQNEAQ (reference sequence). The CDR3 DNA sequence: TGTGCCAGCAGCCCGAGACTGGAAACTACGAGTACTGAAGCTTTCTTT. Amino acids: CASSPRLETTSTEAFF.

Note on this clonotype: This could be a read error, since a much larger clone is one nucleotide away. The chain combines TRBV5-1 with TRBJ1-1; 8 nucleotides line up with TRBD1. In germline, CDR1 is SGHRS, CDR2 YFSETQ. The CDR3 extends over 15 amino acids. CDR3 in DNA: TGCTCCAGCAGCCCTGGACAGGGTTCGAACACTGAAGCTTTCTTT. Encoded protein: CSSSPGQGSNTEAFF. Full variable domain (remainder filled in from reference TRBV5-1 and TRBJ1-1): KAGVTQTPRYLIKTRGQQVTLSCSPISGHRSVSWYQQTPGQGLQFLFEYFSETQRNKGNFPGRFSGRQFSNSRSEMNVSTLELGDSALYLCSSSPGQGSNTEAFFGQGTRLTVV.

The chain is built from TRBV20-1 and TRBJ2-1; the D call may be TRBD1 or TRBD2 (6 bases each). The ends were cut back, 4 bases at V and 10 bases at J, with 20 bases in the middle. This CDR3 region has 14 residues. The germline V gene encodes CDR1 DFQATT and CDR2 SNEGSKA (reference sequence). The CDR3 protein is CSATTRRGNREQFF. CDR3 in DNA: TGCAGTGCTACAACTAGGAGGGGGAATAGGGAGCAGTTCTTC.

This clonotype was seen many times. The chain combines TRBV5-4 with TRBJ2-5; the match to TRBD1 covers 9 bases. The CDR3 runs to 16 residues. CDR1 is SGHNT and CDR2 is YYREEE in the germline V gene (reference sequence). Trimming took 2 bases from V and 5 from J; bases not matched to a gene: 10. CDR3 sequence reads: CASSLRAGTGLETQYF. The CDR3 DNA is TGTGCCAGCAGCTTAAGGGCCGGGACAGGGTTGGAGACCCAGTACTTC.

This clonotype appeared many times. V is TRBV3-1 and J is TRBJ1-1; D may be TRBD1 (6 bases). Germline lookup yields CDR1 LGHDT and CDR2 YNNKEL (reference sequence). CDR3 length: 13 residues. Trimming took 2 bases from V and 10 from J, leaving 14 bases between them. CDR3 coding DNA: TGTGCCAGCAGCCAATCAGGAGGGGGTGTAGCTTTCTTT. It translates to CASSQSGGGVAFF.

The sample holds many counts of this clonotype. The chain joins TRBV4-1 to TRBJ2-7; unclear D gene. The V end was cut by 6 bases, the J end by 2 bases, with 23 bases between. The germline V gene encodes CDR1 MGHRA and CDR2 YSYEKL. The CDR3 length is 17 residues. The CDR3 region has the DNA TGCGCCAGCAGTCCTATTTGGCTCGTGGGCAGAACCTACGAGCAGTACTTC. Translated, it gives CASSPIWLVGRTYEQYF.

Notes on this clonotype: This may arise from a read error, as a much more abundant clone is one base away. A read error is likely, as this CDR3 ends without the conserved phenylalanine or tryptophan. The chain has TRBV5-5 and TRBJ1-4; D perhaps matches TRBD1 (6 bases). The ends were cut back, 0 bases at V and 0 bases at J, with 24 bases in the middle. The germline CDR1 and CDR2 sequences are SGHKS and YYEKEE (reference sequence). The CDR3 covers 21 residues. Here the CDR3 DNA reads TGTGCCAGCAGCTTGGCTTCTACAGGACAGATGCTTGTAGCAACTAATGAAAAACTGTTTCTT. This gives the protein CASSLASTGQMLVATNEKLFL.

This clonotype was picked up many times. The chain carries TRBV20-1 and TRBJ2-3; 13 bases agree with TRBD2. With 3 bases clipped from V and 2 bases from J, the junction kept 11 bases outside the gene matches. The CDR3 extends over 18 amino acids. CDR1 is DFQATT and CDR2 is SNEGSKA in the germline V gene (reference sequence). The CDR3 here is CSARRTSGSGGNTDTQYF. The CDR3 coding sequence is TGCAGTGCTAGGAGGACTAGCGGGAGTGGCGGGAACACAGATACGCAGTATTTT.